The 21 T cell receptor beta chains below were found in one sample sequenced in a study of shared clonotypes between healthy human individuals. TCRdb's copy holds only in-frame clones and misses some; the assay was immunoSEQ multiplex PCR. Of some 510,000 clones in the sample, 79% were seen once. Sequencing was carried out using PBMCs. The receptor set was obtained from a woman in her forties in good health. Some clones in this sample may be carry-over from other donors' samples.

The chain joins TRBV5-1 to TRBJ2-5; D possibly corresponds to TRBD2 (6 bases). V lost 2 bases and J lost 3, with 8 bases in between. CDR1 is SGHRS, CDR2 YFSETQ, per germline. The CDR3 covers 13 residues. The CDR3 loop is CASSLPGEETQYF. CDR3 nucleotide sequence: TGCGCCAGCAGCTTACCGGGGGAAGAGACCCAGTACTTC.

This clone occurred many times. The chain links TRBV14 to TRBJ1-1; D is perhaps TRBD1 (6 bases). Trimming took 1 base from V and 5 from J, leaving 17 bases between them. The CDR3 contains 16 residues. Germline V gives CDR1 SGHDN, CDR2 FVKESK. The CDR3 reads CASSQVTGRGRTEAFF. CDR3 sequence (DNA): TGTGCCAGCAGCCAAGTGACAGGTAGAGGGAGAACTGAAGCTTTCTTT.

Worth noting for this clone: Compared with germline, one end of the junction differs, possibly owing to a read error. The chain carries TRBV9 and TRBJ1-1; D ambiguous. Germline V gene data show CDR1 as SGDLS and CDR2 as YYNGEE. The CDR3 has 15 residues. CDR3 bases: TGTGCCAGCAGCGTAGGTGGCGCCTTGAACGCTGAAGCTTTCTTT. It is translated as CASSVGGALNAEAFF.

The chain links TRBV6-6 to TRBJ2-7; 9 nucleotides align to TRBD1. Germline V gene data show CDR1 as MNHNY and CDR2 as SVGAGI (reference sequence). After removal of 4 bases from V and 7 bases from J, the junction contained 5 bases not matched to a gene. The length of the CDR3 is 13 residues. The CDR3 region is CASSFKTGGEQYF. As DNA, the CDR3 is TGTGCCAGCAGTTTCAAGACAGGGGGTGAGCAGTACTTC.

This clone appeared a few times. The sample has other DNA sequences that encode this CDR3 too. V gene TRBV28 combines with J gene TRBJ1-1; tentatively, D is TRBD1 (5 bases). This CDR3 region has 12 residues. Germline values: CDR1 MDHEN, CDR2 SYDVKM. The V end was cut by 1 base, the J end by 5 bases, with 5 bases between. CDR3 sequence reads: CASSLSGTEAFF. As DNA, the CDR3 is TGTGCCAGCAGTTTATCAGGGACTGAAGCTTTCTTT.

The table lists this clone with a few counts. The chain combines TRBV6-1 with TRBJ1-5; D not resolved. V was clipped by 0 bases and J by 3 bases, with 15 bases between them. The CDR3 is 17 amino acids. From germline, CDR1 is MNHNS and CDR2 SASEGT. CDR3: CASSEALVPFLNQPQHF. CDR3 nucleotide sequence: TGTGCCAGCAGTGAAGCGCTTGTCCCGTTCCTCAATCAGCCCCAGCATTTT.

With regard to this clone: A much larger clone differs from this one at a single base, so this may be a read error. The chain carries TRBV6-4 and TRBJ2-2; D uncertain. The length of the CDR3 is 13 residues. Germline lookup yields CDR1 MRHNA and CDR2 SNTAGT. The CDR3 sequence is CAGSDSDTGELFF. The CDR3 DNA is TGTGCCGGCAGTGACTCTGACACCGGGGAGCTGTTTTTT.

There are a few counts of this clone. The chain joins TRBV7-9 to TRBJ2-7; 7 bases align to TRBD1. This CDR3 has 13 amino acids. The germline V gene encodes CDR1 SEHNR and CDR2 FQNEAQ (reference sequence). The trim removed 5 bases at V and 3 bases at J, leaving 4 bases unmatched. The CDR3 nucleotides are TGTGCCAGCAGCATACGGGACAGCTACGAGCAGTACTTC. It specifies CASSIRDSYEQYF.

Concerning this clone: Other DNA sequences in the same sample also yield this CDR3. This chain links TRBV27 with TRBJ2-2; D unclear. Germline-derived CDR1 and CDR2 are MNHEY and SMNVEV (reference sequence). V was clipped by 5 bases and J by 5 bases, with 9 bases between them. This CDR3 has 13 amino acids. The chain's CDR3 is CASSTQNTGELFF. The CDR3 nucleotides read TGTGCCAGCAGTACCCAAAATACCGGGGAGCTGTTTTTT.

The J gene is TRBJ2-1, the V gene TRBV6-5; the D call may be TRBD1 or TRBD2 (5 bases each). The CDR3 has 16 amino acids. The V end lost 1 base, the J end lost 6 bases, and 16 bases lay between the germline ends. The germline gives CDR1 MNHEY, CDR2 SVGAGI. The chain's CDR3 is CASSYYGTSGSNEQFF. The CDR3 DNA is TGTGCCAGCAGTTACTACGGGACCTCGGGTTCCAATGAGCAGTTCTTC.

The chain employs TRBV11-2 and TRBJ2-5, with D possibly being TRBD1 or TRBD2 (6 bases each). Looked up from germline, CDR1 is SGHAT and CDR2 is FQNNGV. The CDR3 has 16 amino acids. Between the trimmed V and J ends, which lost 5 bases and 5 bases, there was a span of 21 bases. The DNA of the CDR3 is TGTGCCAGCAGCCCCCATTTGATGGGGGGCGGGGAGACCCAGTACTTC. It translates to CASSPHLMGGGETQYF.

The chain recombines TRBV18 with TRBJ2-7; unclear D gene. V dropped 6 bases and J dropped 3 bases, with 12 bases sitting between them. The CDR3 runs 13 residues. Germline CDR1 KGHSH, CDR2 LQKENI. The CDR3 reads CASSSSSDYEQYF. In DNA form, the CDR3 reads TGTGCCAGCTCCTCGTCATCGGACTACGAGCAGTACTTC.

Concerning this clone itself: This sample includes further DNA sequences coding for the same CDR3. The chain employs TRBV9 and TRBJ2-2; D is unclear. This CDR3 has 13 residues. The germline CDR1 and CDR2 sequences are SGDLS and YYNGEE. Trimming pared 4 bases from V and 4 bases from J, leaving 8 bases between. The DNA of the CDR3 is TGTGCCAGCAGCCTCCGCGGCACCGGGGAGCTGTTTTTT. It codes for CASSLRGTGELFF.

Worth noting for this clone: A junction boundary mismatches the germline segment, possibly from a read error. The V and J genes are TRBV6-1 and TRBJ2-7; D might be TRBD1 (6 bases). CDR1 and CDR2 from the germline V gene are MNHNS and SASEGT. The CDR3 is 13 residues long. The chain's CDR3 is CASREGGIDEQYF. DNA for the CDR3: TGTGCCAGCAGGGAAGGGGGTATAGACGAGCAGTACTTC.

The J gene is TRBJ2-7, the V gene TRBV30; TRBD2 matches 10 bases. Looked up from germline, CDR1 is GTSNPN and CDR2 is SVGIG (reference sequence). J lost 5 bases, V lost 5 bases, and 9 bases had no gene match. The CDR3 spans 14 residues. CDR3 region: CAWATTSGYHEQYF. Written as DNA, the CDR3 is TGTGCCTGGGCTACGACTAGCGGGTACCACGAGCAGTACTTC. The complete variable domain, with remaining parts taken from reference TRBV30 and TRBJ2-7, reads SQTIHQWPATLVQPVGSPLSLECTVEGTSNPNLYWYRQAAGRGLQLLFYSVGIGQISSEVPQNLSASRPQDRQFILSSKKLLLSDSGFYLCAWATTSGYHEQYFGPGTRLTVT.

The V call is TRBV4-3, the J call TRBJ2-4; D gene ambiguous. CDR1 and CDR2 from the germline V gene are LGHNA and YSLEER. This CDR3 region has 17 residues. V lost 0 bases, J lost 0 bases, and 12 bases lay in between. Here the CDR3 reads CASSQDRVRLAKNIQYF. CDR3 bases: TGCGCCAGCAGCCAAGATCGGGTCCGATTAGCCAAAAACATTCAGTACTTC.

This clone was picked up a small number of times. The chain has TRBV5-1 and TRBJ2-1, with unresolved D. Trimming removed 0 bases at V and 8 bases at J, with 6 bases between. The CDR3 consists of 12 residues. The germline V gene encodes CDR1 SGHRS and CDR2 YFSETQ. CDR3 amino acids: CASSLGSYEQFF. DNA for the CDR3: TGCGCCAGCAGCTTGGGGAGCTATGAGCAGTTCTTC.

Only one count was recorded for this clone. This chain links TRBV7-8 with TRBJ1-4; D gene uncertain. The CDR3 is made up of 14 amino acids. Trimming shortened V by 0 bases and J by 7 bases, and 9 bases separated the two germline ends. Germline CDR1 and CDR2: SGHVS and FQNEAQ. The CDR3 sequence: CASSLASAVEKLFF. As DNA, the CDR3 is TGTGCCAGCAGCTTAGCGTCGGCAGTTGAAAAACTGTTTTTT.

The chain couples TRBV13 to TRBJ2-1, with TRBD2 as a possible D gene (5 bases). This CDR3 comprises 14 residues. Per the germline V gene, CDR1 is PRHDT and CDR2 is FYEKMQ (reference sequence). V was trimmed by 2 bases and J by 2 bases, leaving 7 bases between them. The CDR3: CASSLILAYNEQFF. Here the CDR3 DNA reads TGTGCCAGCAGCTTAATACTAGCCTACAATGAGCAGTTCTTC.

This chain connects TRBV4-1 to TRBJ1-2; 9 nucleotides agree with TRBD1. The germline V gene has CDR1 MGHRA and CDR2 YSYEKL. CDR3 length: 15 amino acids. Trimming took 3 bases from V and 8 from J; bases not matched to a gene: 10. Here the CDR3 reads CASSHRDRELEGYTF. DNA of the CDR3: TGCGCCAGCAGCCACCGGGACAGGGAATTGGAAGGCTACACCTTC.

The genes are TRBV15 and TRBJ1-1, with D uncertain. The germline gives CDR1 LNHNV, CDR2 YYDKDF (reference sequence). The CDR3 consists of 16 residues. Between the trimmed V and J ends, which lost 0 bases and 0 bases, there was a span of 11 bases. CDR3 nucleotides: TGTGCCACCAGCAGAGATTTGGCGGGCATGAACACTGAAGCTTTCTTT. The encoded protein is CATSRDLAGMNTEAFF.